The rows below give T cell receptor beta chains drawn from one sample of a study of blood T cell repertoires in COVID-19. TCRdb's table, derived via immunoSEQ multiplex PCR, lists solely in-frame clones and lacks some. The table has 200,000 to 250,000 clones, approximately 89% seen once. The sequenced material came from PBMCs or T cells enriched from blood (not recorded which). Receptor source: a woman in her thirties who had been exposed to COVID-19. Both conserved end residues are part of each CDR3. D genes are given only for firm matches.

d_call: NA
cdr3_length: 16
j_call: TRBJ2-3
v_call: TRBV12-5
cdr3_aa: CASGLVLARITDTQYF

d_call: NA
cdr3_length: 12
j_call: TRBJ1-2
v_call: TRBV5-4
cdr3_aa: CASRGREYGYTF

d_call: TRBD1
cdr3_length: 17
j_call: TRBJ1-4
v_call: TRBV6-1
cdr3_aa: CASSEAIGQGIREKLFF

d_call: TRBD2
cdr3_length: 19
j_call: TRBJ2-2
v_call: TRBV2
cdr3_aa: CARFNQAPSGRASTGELFF

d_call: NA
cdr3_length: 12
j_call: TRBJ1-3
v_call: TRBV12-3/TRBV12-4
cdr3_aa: CASSLGPGDDYF

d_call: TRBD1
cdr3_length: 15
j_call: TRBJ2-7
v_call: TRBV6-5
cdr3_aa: CASSYWDRDSYEQYF

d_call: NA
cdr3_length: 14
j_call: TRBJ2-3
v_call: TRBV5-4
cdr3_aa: CASSSRGSTDTQYF

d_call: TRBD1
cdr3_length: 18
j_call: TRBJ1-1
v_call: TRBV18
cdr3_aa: CASSPGQLMGQLNTEAFF

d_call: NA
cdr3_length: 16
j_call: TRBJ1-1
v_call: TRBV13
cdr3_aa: CASSSPLRGMNTEAFF

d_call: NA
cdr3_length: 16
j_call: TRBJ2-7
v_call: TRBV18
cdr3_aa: CASSPLLGGAPVKQYF

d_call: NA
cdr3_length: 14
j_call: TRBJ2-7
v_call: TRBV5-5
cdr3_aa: CASRRPGRSYEQYF

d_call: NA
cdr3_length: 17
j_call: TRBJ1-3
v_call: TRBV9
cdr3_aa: CASSVDARGSSGNTIYF

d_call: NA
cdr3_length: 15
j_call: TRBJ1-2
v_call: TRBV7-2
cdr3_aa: CASSLDRAAGAGYTF

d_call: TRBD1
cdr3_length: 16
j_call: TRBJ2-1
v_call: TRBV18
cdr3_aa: CASSPIGTGGLYEQFF

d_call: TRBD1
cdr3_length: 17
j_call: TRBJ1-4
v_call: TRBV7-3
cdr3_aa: CASSLTGRKVANEKLFF

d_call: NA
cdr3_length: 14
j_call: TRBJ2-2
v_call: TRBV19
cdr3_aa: CASSIAVNTGELFF

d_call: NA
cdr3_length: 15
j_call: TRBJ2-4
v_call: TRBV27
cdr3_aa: CASPRPWTAKNIQYF

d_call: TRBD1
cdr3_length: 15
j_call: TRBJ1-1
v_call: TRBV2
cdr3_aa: CASTFGTVMNTEAFF

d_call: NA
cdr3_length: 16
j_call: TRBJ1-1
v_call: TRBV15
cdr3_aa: CATRPGGKGMNTEAFF

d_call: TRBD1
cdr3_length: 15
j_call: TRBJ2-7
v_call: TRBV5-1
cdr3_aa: CASSLVGQGEYEQYF